These 3 T cell receptor beta chains were sequenced from one sample in a study of blood T cell repertoires in COVID-19. The protocol was immunoSEQ multiplex PCR, while the TCRdb copy is restricted to in-frame clones and leaves out a portion. The sample includes about 150,000 clones, 90% of them seen just once. The sequencing sample was made of peripheral blood. These receptors all stem from a man aged 45-65 years with acute or convalescent COVID-19.

The chain is built from TRBV11-2 and TRBJ2-2; 11 bases are a match to TRBD1. Per germline, CDR1 SGHAT and CDR2 FQNNGV. V lost 1 base and J lost 7; bases outside the gene matches: 5. The CDR3 totals 16 residues. CDR3 region: CASSLGGQGASGELFF. CDR3 DNA: TGTGCCAGCAGCTTAGGAGGACAGGGGGCGAGCGGGGAGCTGTTTTTT. The full variable domain, rest sourced from reference TRBV11-2 and TRBJ2-2, is EAGVAQSPRYKIIEKRQSVAFWCNPISGHATLYWYQQILGQGPKLLIQFQNNGVVDDSQLPKDRFSAERLKGVDSTLKIQPAKLEDSAVYLCASSLGGQGASGELFFGEGSRLTVL.

This CDR3 is CASSYYGDQPQHF. The CDR3 bases are TGTGCCAGCAGTTACTACGGTGATCAGCCCCAGCATTTT. The V call is TRBV6-6, the J call TRBJ1-5; D is uncertain. The germline V gene encodes CDR1 MNHNY and CDR2 SVGAGI (reference sequence). CDR3 size: 13 residues. V was trimmed by 1 base and J by 5 bases, leaving 6 bases between them.

V and J are TRBV28 and TRBJ2-2; D might be TRBD1 (6 bases). CDR1 and CDR2 (germline): MDHEN, SYDVKM. The CDR3 length is 15 residues. V lost 6 bases and J lost 4, with 15 bases in between. Written as DNA, the CDR3 is TGTGCCAGCAGCGAGGCGGTCAGGGGCACCGGGGAGCTGTTTTTT. It codes for CASSEAVRGTGELFF.